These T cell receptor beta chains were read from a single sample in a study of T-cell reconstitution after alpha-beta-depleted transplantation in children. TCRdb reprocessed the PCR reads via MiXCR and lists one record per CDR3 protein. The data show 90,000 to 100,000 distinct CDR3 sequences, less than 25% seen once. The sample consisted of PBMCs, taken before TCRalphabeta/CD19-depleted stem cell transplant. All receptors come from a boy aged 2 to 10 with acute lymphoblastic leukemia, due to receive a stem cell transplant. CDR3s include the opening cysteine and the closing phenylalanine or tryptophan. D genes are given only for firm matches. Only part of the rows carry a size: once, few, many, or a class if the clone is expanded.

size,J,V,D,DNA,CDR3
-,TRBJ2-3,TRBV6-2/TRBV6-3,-,TGTGCCAGCAGAATAAGCGGAGGCACAGATACGCAGTATTTT,CASRISGGTDTQYF
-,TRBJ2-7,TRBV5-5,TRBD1,TGTGCCAGCAGCTTGGAACAGGGGTATTTCTACGAGCAGTACTTC,CASSLEQGYFYEQYF
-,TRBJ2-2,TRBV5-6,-,TGTGCCAGCAGCGCAGGGGGGCCGAACACCGGGGAGCTGTTTTTT,CASSAGGPNTGELFF
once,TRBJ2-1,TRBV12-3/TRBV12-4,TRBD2,TGTGCCAGCAGACGGAGCGGGAGGGCCGCTAGTGAGCAGTTCTTC,CASRRSGRAASEQFF
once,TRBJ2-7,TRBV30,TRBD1,TGTGCCTGCGGATCCGGGACAGGGGGGAAGGAGCAGTACTTC,CACGSGTGGKEQYF
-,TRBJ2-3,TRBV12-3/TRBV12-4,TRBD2,TGTGCCAGCGGTCTTACTAGCGGGATCACAGATACGCAGTATTTT,CASGLTSGITDTQYF
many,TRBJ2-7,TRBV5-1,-,TGCGCCAGCAGGGCTAGGGACGGAACCTACGAGCAGTACTTC,CASRARDGTYEQYF
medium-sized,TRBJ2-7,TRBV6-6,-,TGTGCCAGCATGGCGAAGTACGAGCAGTACTTC,CASMAKYEQYF
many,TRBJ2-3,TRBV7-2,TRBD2,TGTGCCAGCAGCCAGGGACTAGCGGGAGACACAGATACGCAGTATTTT,CASSQGLAGDTDTQYF
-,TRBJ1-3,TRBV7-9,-,TGTGCCAGCAGCCTGGGTGAGACAACTGGAAACACCATATATTTT,CASSLGETTGNTIYF
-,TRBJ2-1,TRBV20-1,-,TGCAGTGCCAAAAGCGGAGGGGCCGCCTACAATGAGCAGTTCTTC,CSAKSGGAAYNEQFF
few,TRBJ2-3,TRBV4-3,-,TGCGCCAGCAGCCAAGTTTCTTCGTATAGCACAGATACGCAGTATTTT,CASSQVSSYSTDTQYF
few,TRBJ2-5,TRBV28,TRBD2,TGTGCCAGCGGATTACGTAGCGGGAGAGAGACCCAGTACTTC,CASGLRSGRETQYF
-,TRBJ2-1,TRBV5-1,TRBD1,TGCGCCAGCAGCACGGGACAGATCTCCTACAATGAGCAGTTCTTC,CASSTGQISYNEQFF
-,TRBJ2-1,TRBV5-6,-,TGTGCCAGCAGCGGAGTGGAGGAGTCGGACAATGAGCAGTTCTTC,CASSGVEESDNEQFF
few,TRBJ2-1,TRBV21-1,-,TGTGCCAGCAGCAACCAGTGGAACAATGAGCAGTTCTTC,CASSNQWNNEQFF
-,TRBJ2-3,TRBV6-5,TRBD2,TGTGCCAGCAGTTCTTCCTGGACTAGCGGTAGCACAGATACGCAGTATTTT,CASSSSWTSGSTDTQYF
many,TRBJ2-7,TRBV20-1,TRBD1,TGCAGTGCTAGAGATCCCGGGACAGGGTATCACGAGCAGTACTTC,CSARDPGTGYHEQYF
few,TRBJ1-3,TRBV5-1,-,TGCGCCAGCAGCTTGGCCGGGCCTAGCCTTGGAAACACCATATATTTT,CASSLAGPSLGNTIYF
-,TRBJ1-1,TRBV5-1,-,TGCGCCAGCAGCTTGGCAGGCAGGAGCAACACTGAAGCTTTCTTT,CASSLAGRSNTEAFF
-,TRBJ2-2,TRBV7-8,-,TGTGCCAGCAGCTTGAGGCCAAACACCGGGGAGCTGTTTTTT,CASSLRPNTGELFF
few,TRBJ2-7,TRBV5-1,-,TGCGCCAGCAGCGTCACCGGGACGGGCACCTACGAGCAGTACTTC,CASSVTGTGTYEQYF
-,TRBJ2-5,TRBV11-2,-,TGTGCCAGCAGCTTACCTGGGGGAGCGGAGGGTTACGGGGAGACCCAGTACTTC,CASSLPGGAEGYGETQYF
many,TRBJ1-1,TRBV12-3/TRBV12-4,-,TGTGCCAGCAGTTTTGGTGGAGGGACTGAAGCTTTCTTT,CASSFGGGTEAFF
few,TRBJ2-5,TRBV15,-,TGTGCCACCAGCCGTAGGGACAGACTAGAAGAGACCCAGTACTTC,CATSRRDRLEETQYF
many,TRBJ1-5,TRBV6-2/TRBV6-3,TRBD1,TGTGCCAGCAGTCGGACAGGGGGAAGGCAGCCCCAGCATTTT,CASSRTGGRQPQHF
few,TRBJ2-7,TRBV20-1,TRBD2,TGCAGTGCTGGTAGCGGGGTACCCTACGAGCAGTACTTC,CSAGSGVPYEQYF
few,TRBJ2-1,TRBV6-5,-,TGTGCCAGCAGTTACGTAAGGGCCCTTTCCTACAATGAGCAGTTCTTC,CASSYVRALSYNEQFF
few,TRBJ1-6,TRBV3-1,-,TGTGCCAGCAGCCTTGGCCAGGGTAAACCCCTCCACTTT,CASSLGQGKPLHF
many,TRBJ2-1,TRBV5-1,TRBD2,TGCGCCAGCAGTACCGGGACTAGCGGAGGGGCCGTCGATGAGCAGTTCTTC,CASSTGTSGGAVDEQFF
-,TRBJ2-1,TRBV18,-,TGTGCCAGCTCACCAGAGGGTGCCGGAGGGGCCGGGGAGCAGTTCTTC,CASSPEGAGGAGEQFF
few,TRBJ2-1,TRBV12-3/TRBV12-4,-,TGTGCCAGCAGCACGGACCCGGACAGCGCCGAGCAGTTCTTC,CASSTDPDSAEQFF
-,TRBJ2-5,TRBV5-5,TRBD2,TGTGCCAGCAGCCCAGGGACTAGCGCAAACCAAGAGACCCAGTACTTC,CASSPGTSANQETQYF
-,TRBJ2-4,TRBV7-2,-,TGTGCCAGCAGCTTGTGGACTTCGGGCATTCAGTACTTC,CASSLWTSGIQYF
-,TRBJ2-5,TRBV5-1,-,TGCGCCAGCAGCTTCAGGGTTCTAGCCCCTCAAGAGACCCAGTACTTC,CASSFRVLAPQETQYF
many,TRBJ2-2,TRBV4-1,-,TGCGCCAGCAGCCAAGATCCCGGGGTTACCGGGGAGCTGTTTTTT,CASSQDPGVTGELFF
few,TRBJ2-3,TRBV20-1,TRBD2,TGCAGTGCTAGAGACCAACGGGAGGGCCCGCCAGATACGCAGTATTTT,CSARDQREGPPDTQYF
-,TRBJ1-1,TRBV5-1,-,TGCGCCAGCAGCCGACGACGGTTGGGGGGGGAGAACACTGAAGCTTTCTTT,CASSRRRLGGENTEAFF
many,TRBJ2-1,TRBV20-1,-,TGCAGTGCTAGAGAGGGGCCACTGTCCTACAATGAGCAGTTCTTC,CSAREGPLSYNEQFF
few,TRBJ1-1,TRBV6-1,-,TGTGCCAGCAGTCCACCCCGGGGCAGGGAAGCTGAAGCTTTCTTT,CASSPPRGREAEAFF
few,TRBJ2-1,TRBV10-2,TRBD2,TGCGCCAGCCTTCCTGGGACTAGCGGGATGCCCCAGTTC,CASLPGTSGMPQF
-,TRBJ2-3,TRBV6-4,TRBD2,TGTGCCAGCAGTGACGGGACTAGCGCAGATACGCAGTATTTT,CASSDGTSADTQYF
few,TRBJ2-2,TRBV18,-,TGTGCCAGCTCTCAGGGGACCGGGGAGCTGTTTTTT,CASSQGTGELFF
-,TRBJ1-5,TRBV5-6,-,TGTGCCAGCAGCTTGACAGGGAGTAGCAATCAGCCCCAGCATTTT,CASSLTGSSNQPQHF
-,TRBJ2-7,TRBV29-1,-,TGCAGCGGAGGTAGCGGAGTCTACGAGCAGTACTTC,CSGGSGVYEQYF
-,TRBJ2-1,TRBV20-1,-,TGCAGTGCTAGAGAACACAGCTCCTACAATGAGCAGTTCTTC,CSAREHSSYNEQFF
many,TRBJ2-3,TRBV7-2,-,TGTGCCAGCAGCTCATGGTTGGATACGCAGTATTTT,CASSSWLDTQYF
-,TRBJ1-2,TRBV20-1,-,TGCAGTGCTAGGGGCCAGGGGCGGGATGGCTACACCTTC,CSARGQGRDGYTF
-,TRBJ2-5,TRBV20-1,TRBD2,TGCAGTGCTAAGGGCCTAGCGGAGGGGCCGAAGACCCAGTACTTC,CSAKGLAEGPKTQYF
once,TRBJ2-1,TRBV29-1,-,TGCAGCGCCATGCTTGGCGGAGTTTACAATGAGCAGTTCTTC,CSAMLGGVYNEQFF
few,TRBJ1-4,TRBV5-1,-,TGCGCCAGCAGCTTTTTGACGATCCCGGGCCCCGGGCTGGGGAAACTGTTTTTT,CASSFLTIPGPGLGKLFF
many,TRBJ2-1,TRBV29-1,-,TGCAGCTGCCGAAACTTCGGGTACAATGAGCAGTTCTTC,CSCRNFGYNEQFF
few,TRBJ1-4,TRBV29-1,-,TGCAGCGCGTCGACAGAGCCCTTCGAAAAACTGTTTTTT,CSASTEPFEKLFF
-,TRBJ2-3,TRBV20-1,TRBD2,TGCAGTGCTTGGGCGGGACTAGCTACAGATACGCAGTATTTT,CSAWAGLATDTQYF
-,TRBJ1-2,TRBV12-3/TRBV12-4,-,TGTGCCAGCAGTATCGATACCTTTAGTGGCTACACCTTC,CASSIDTFSGYTF
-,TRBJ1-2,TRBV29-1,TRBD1,TGCAGCGTTGACGAGGACAGGGCTTTAGGCTACACCTTC,CSVDEDRALGYTF